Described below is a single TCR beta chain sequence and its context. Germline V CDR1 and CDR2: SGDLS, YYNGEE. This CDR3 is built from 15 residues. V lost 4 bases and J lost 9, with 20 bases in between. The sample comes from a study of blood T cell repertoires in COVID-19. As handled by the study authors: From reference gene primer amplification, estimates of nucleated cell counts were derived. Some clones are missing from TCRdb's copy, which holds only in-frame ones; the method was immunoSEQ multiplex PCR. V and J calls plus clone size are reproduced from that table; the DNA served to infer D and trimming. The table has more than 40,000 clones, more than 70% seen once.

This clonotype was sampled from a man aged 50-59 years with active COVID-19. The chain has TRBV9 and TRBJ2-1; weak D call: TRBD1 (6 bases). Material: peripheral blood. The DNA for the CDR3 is TGTGCCAGCAGCTCAGGGGTGGGTACGGTGATTGAGCAGTTCTTC. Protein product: CASSSGVGTVIEQFF. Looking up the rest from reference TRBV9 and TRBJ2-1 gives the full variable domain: DSGVTQTPKHLITATGQRVTLRCSPRSGDLSVYWYQQSLDQGLQFLIQYYNGEERAKGNILERFSAQQFPDLHSELNLSSLELGDSALYFCASSSGVGTVIEQFFGPGTRLTVL.